A selection of T cell receptor beta chains follows, all from one sample in a study of blood T cell repertoires in COVID-19. Produced via immunoSEQ multiplex PCR; TCRdb's table is partial and in-frame only. The data hold fewer than 500,000 clones, with roughly 90% observed a single time. Sequenced sample: PBMCs or T cells enriched from blood (not recorded which). The receptors come from a woman under 40 with acute COVID-19. Both conserved end residues are part of each CDR3. The order of the fields is V gene, clone size, J gene, D gene, CDR3 DNA, CDR3 protein. A D gene is named only where the DNA matches it firmly. Clone size is shown for a subset of rows, as once, few, many or a class of expanded clone.

>TRBV5-1|-|TRBJ1-4|-
TGCGCCAGCAGCTTAGCAGGGGATCAGGAAAAACTGTTTTTT
CASSLAGDQEKLFF
>TRBV18|-|TRBJ1-5|TRBD1
TGTGCCAGCCTCGGGACAGGGTGGAAAGATAGCAATCAGCCCCAGCATTTT
CASLGTGWKDSNQPQHF
>TRBV7-9|-|TRBJ2-7|-
TGTGCCAGCAGCCCCCAGGACAGCTACGAGCAGTACTTC
CASSPQDSYEQYF
>TRBV5-6|once|TRBJ1-2|-
TGTGCCAGCACTCGAGACCCAGGGAATGGCTACACCTTC
CASTRDPGNGYTF
>TRBV12-3/TRBV12-4|-|TRBJ2-1|-
TGTGCCAGTACAGCGGGCTACAATGAGCAGTTCTTC
CASTAGYNEQFF
>TRBV4-3|-|TRBJ1-6|TRBD1
TGCGCCAGCAGCCGGACAGGGGAGGGGAATTCACCCCTCCACTTT
CASSRTGEGNSPLHF
>TRBV24-1|-|TRBJ2-2|-
TGTGCCACCAGTGACTCCATTCGACAGGACGTTAACACCGGGGAGCTGTTTTTT
CATSDSIRQDVNTGELFF
>TRBV15|-|TRBJ1-2|TRBD1
TGTGCCACCAGCAGAGGACAGGGGGCGCGATATGGCTACACCTTC
CATSRGQGARYGYTF
>TRBV19|-|TRBJ1-4|-
TGTGCCAGTACCTCACAGGGAACTAATGAAAAACTGTTTTTT
CASTSQGTNEKLFF
>TRBV3-1/TRBV3-2|once|TRBJ2-3|TRBD2
TGTGCCAGCAGCCGGACTAGCGGGGGGGCGAGGTGGTATTTT
CASSRTSGGARWYF
>TRBV19|once|TRBJ1-5|-
TGTGCCAGTAGTATCGATCAGCCCCAGCATTTT
CASSIDQPQHF
>TRBV11-2|-|TRBJ1-2|-
TGTGCCAGCAGCCTAAGCGGGGGGACTAACTATGGCTACACCTTC
CASSLSGGTNYGYTF
>TRBV24-1|-|TRBJ1-5|-
TGTGCCACCAGTGAAGGGAGGGGGGGCACTTTAGGTCAGCCCCAGCATTTT
CATSEGRGGTLGQPQHF
>TRBV24-1|-|TRBJ1-2|-
TGTGCCACCAGTGACAGGGCTAACTATGGCTACACCTTC
CATSDRANYGYTF
>TRBV7-3|-|TRBJ2-1|-
TGTGCCAGCAGCCAGCACAGGGGGGGCGAGCAGTTCTTC
CASSQHRGGEQFF